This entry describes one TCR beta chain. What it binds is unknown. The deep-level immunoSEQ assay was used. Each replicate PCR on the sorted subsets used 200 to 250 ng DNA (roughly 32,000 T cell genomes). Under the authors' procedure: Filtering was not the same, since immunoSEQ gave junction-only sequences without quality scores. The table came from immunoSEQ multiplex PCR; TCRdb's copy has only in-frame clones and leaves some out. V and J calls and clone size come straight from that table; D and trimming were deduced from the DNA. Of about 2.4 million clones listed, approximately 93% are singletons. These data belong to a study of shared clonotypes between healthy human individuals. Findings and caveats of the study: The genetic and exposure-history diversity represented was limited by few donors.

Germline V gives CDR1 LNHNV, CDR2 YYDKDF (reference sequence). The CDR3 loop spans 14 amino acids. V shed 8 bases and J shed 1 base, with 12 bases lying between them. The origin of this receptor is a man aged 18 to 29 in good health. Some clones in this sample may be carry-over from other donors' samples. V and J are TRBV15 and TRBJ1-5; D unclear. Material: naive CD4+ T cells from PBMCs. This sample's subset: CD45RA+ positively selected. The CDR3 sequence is CATPVCLSNQPQHF. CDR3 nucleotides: TGTGCCACCCCCGTCTGTCTAAGCAATCAGCCCCAGCATTTT.